Following are 8 T cell receptor beta chains from one sample sequenced in a study of shared clonotypes between healthy human individuals. Sequencing used immunoSEQ multiplex PCR; TCRdb keeps in-frame clones, though not all of them. The data contain more than 400,000 clones, more than 75% of them seen just once; the ten biggest clones take up around 12%. The specimen sequenced was PBMCs. The receptors originated from a woman aged 40 to 50 in good health. Some clones in this sample may be carry-over from other donors' samples.

The table lists this clone with a count of one. The V and J genes are TRBV28 and TRBJ1-4; 9 bases agree with TRBD1. This CDR3 comprises 15 residues. CDR1 and CDR2 from the germline V gene are MDHEN and SYDVKM. Trimming cost V 5 bases and J 7 bases; bases outside gene matches: 8. Here the CDR3 DNA reads TGTGCCAGCAGTAAACAGGGGGCGTCGTTTGAAAAACTGTTTTTT. It yields the protein CASSKQGASFEKLFF.

J is TRBJ2-7 and V is TRBV19; 9 positions match TRBD1. The ends lost 5 bases at V and 4 bases at J; junction bases unmatched: 6. Germline loops: CDR1 LNHDA, CDR2 SQIVND (reference sequence). This CDR3 region has 14 residues. The CDR3 DNA reads TGTGCCAGTAGTCAGGGACAGGGTGCGTACGAGCAGTACTTC. Amino acid sequence: CASSQGQGAYEQYF.

The chain uses TRBV5-1 and TRBJ2-3; the match to TRBD2 covers 7 bases. This CDR3 has 17 amino acids. Germline V gives CDR1 SGHRS, CDR2 YFSETQ. V was clipped by 4 bases and J by 0 bases; unmatched bases: 11. CDR3 DNA sequence: TGCGCCAGCAGCGCCGTAACAGCGGGACGAAGCACAGATACGCAGTATTTT. Amino acids: CASSAVTAGRSTDTQYF.

The chain links TRBV28 to TRBJ2-1, with TRBD2 matching over 7 bases. The V gene end was trimmed by 5 bases and the J gene end by 4 bases; junction bases not matched to a gene: 14. This CDR3 region has 17 residues. Germline lookup yields CDR1 MDHEN and CDR2 SYDVKM. CDR3 DNA: TGTGCCAGCAGTCCCCCCGGGGCGGGAGTGGGGTACAATGAGCAGTTCTTC. This sequence encodes CASSPPGAGVGYNEQFF.

The rearrangement links TRBV9 to TRBJ2-1; the match to TRBD2 covers 12 bases. There are 17 residues in the CDR3. Germline values: CDR1 SGDLS, CDR2 YYNGEE. Trimming cost V 2 bases and J 6 bases; bases outside gene matches: 9. The CDR3 is CASSVSSGRAVLNEQFF. The CDR3 nucleotides read TGTGCCAGCAGCGTCTCTAGCGGGAGGGCCGTTCTCAATGAGCAGTTCTTC.

CDR3 protein: CASSLGGLILHEQYF. The DNA for the CDR3 is TGTGCCAGCAGCTTAGGGGGACTAATCCTCCACGAGCAGTACTTC. The chain couples TRBV7-8 to TRBJ2-7; 7 bases are a match to TRBD2. V was clipped by 1 base and J by 5 bases; unmatched bases: 8. The CDR3 is made up of 15 amino acids. The germline V gene encodes CDR1 SGHVS and CDR2 FQNEAQ.

The chain recombines TRBV27 with TRBJ2-7, with 11 nucleotides matching TRBD2. Per germline, CDR1 MNHEY and CDR2 SMNVEV (reference sequence). V dropped 5 bases and J dropped 3; count of bases not matched to a gene: 12. The length of the CDR3 is 17 residues. CDR3 sequence (DNA): TGTGCCAGCAGTATACTACCAACCGGGACTAGCGGCTACGAGCAGTACTTC. Protein: CASSILPTGTSGYEQYF.

V and J are TRBV9 and TRBJ2-3; TRBD2 agrees at 7 bases. This CDR3 comprises 14 residues. V was clipped by 4 bases and J by 5 bases; unmatched bases: 7. The germline V gene has CDR1 SGDLS and CDR2 YYNGEE. Here the CDR3 DNA reads TGTGCCAGCAGCTTAGGACTAGTAGGAGATACGCAGTATTTT. The encoded protein is CASSLGLVGDTQYF.